These 10 T cell receptor beta chains were all obtained from the same sample, sequenced in a study of CD8 T cells in ankylosing spondylitis. Each CDR3 protein is one row after TCRdb ran MiXCR on the 5' RACE reads. The table shows about 240,000 distinct CDR3 sequences, with 20% to 30% occurring only once. Sequences were obtained from blood, either unsorted or a sorted T cell fraction (not recorded which). The receptors here all came from a male donor with ankylosing spondylitis or in good health (not recorded which).

The sample holds many counts of this clonotype. The rearrangement joins TRBV29-1 to TRBJ1-1; D is unclear. CDR1 and CDR2 from the germline V gene are SQVTM and ANQGSEA. Trimming pared 7 bases from V and 5 bases from J, leaving 17 bases between. The length of the CDR3 is 13 residues. The CDR3 reads CSALEGTGTEAFF. DNA of the CDR3: TGCAGCGCTCTAGAGGGAACGGGGACTGAAGCTTTCTTT.

There are a few counts of this clonotype. The chain links TRBV20-1 to TRBJ2-5; TRBD2 agrees at 11 bases. V was clipped by 5 bases and J by 0 bases; unmatched bases: 8. Germline assignment: CDR1 DFQATT and CDR2 SNEGSKA (reference sequence). CDR3 length: 16 amino acids. The CDR3 loop is CSAQPHSGGDQETQYF. In nucleotides, the CDR3 is TGCAGTGCTCAACCCCATAGCGGGGGGGACCAAGAGACCCAGTACTTC.

The genes are TRBV15 and TRBJ1-1; perhaps TRBD1 as D (5 bases). This CDR3 comprises 11 residues. Germline V gives CDR1 LNHNV, CDR2 YYDKDF (reference sequence). Trimming cost V 8 bases and J 1 base, with 5 bases left between them. The CDR3 here is CATGANTEAFF. The DNA of the CDR3 is TGTGCCACCGGGGCGAACACTGAAGCTTTCTTT.

The chain joins TRBV29-1 to TRBJ1-1, with 9 positions matching TRBD1. The trim removed 8 bases at V and 4 bases at J, leaving 8 bases unmatched. The CDR3 runs to 13 residues. From germline, CDR1 is SQVTM and CDR2 ANQGSEA. In nucleotides, the CDR3 is TGCAGCTTTCGGACAGGGGAGGCCACTGAAGCTTTCTTT. It yields the protein CSFRTGEATEAFF.

This clonotype was detected only a few times. The rearrangement joins TRBV29-1 to TRBJ2-7, with D perhaps matching TRBD2 (6 bases). Per germline, CDR1 SQVTM and CDR2 ANQGSEA. V gave up 1 base and J gave up 2 bases, with 12 bases separating them. The CDR3 extends over 14 amino acids. CDR3 sequence: CSVEGGAGPYEQYF. The CDR3 bases are TGCAGCGTTGAAGGTGGGGCGGGACCCTACGAGCAGTACTTC.

The sample holds many counts of this clonotype. This chain joins TRBV6-6 and TRBJ2-7; a weak D match, TRBD2 (5 bases). V gave up 5 bases and J gave up 5 bases, with 13 bases separating them. The CDR3 extends over 13 amino acids. Per the germline V gene, CDR1 is MNHNY and CDR2 is SVGAGI (reference sequence). Here the CDR3 DNA reads TGTGCCAGCAGTGAGGGTTTCGAGAACGAGCAGTACTTC. Its translation is CASSEGFENEQYF.

This clonotype occurred many times. V and J are TRBV28 and TRBJ2-4; D is perhaps TRBD1 (6 bases). V was pared by 9 bases and J by 1 base, with 10 bases between. The length of the CDR3 is 13 residues. Per germline, CDR1 MDHEN and CDR2 SYDVKM. This chain's CDR3 is CASRDRAKNIQYF. The DNA of the CDR3 is TGTGCCAGTCGCGACAGGGCCAAAAACATTCAGTACTTC.

The rearrangement uses TRBV18 and TRBJ2-3; D ambiguous. In germline, CDR1 is KGHSH, CDR2 LQKENI. V shed 3 bases and J shed 7 bases, with 5 bases lying between them. The length of the CDR3 is 11 residues. The CDR3 here is CASSPEYTQYF. Written as DNA, the CDR3 is TGTGCCAGCTCACCCGAGTATACGCAGTATTTT.

This clonotype has more than one count but fewer than ten. V is TRBV12-3 or TRBV12-4 and J is TRBJ1-6; 8 nucleotides match TRBD1. CDR3 size: 15 residues. Trimming cost V 5 bases and J 11 bases; bases outside gene matches: 11. The CDR3 sequence: CASSRVEQGGPPLHF. CDR3 nucleotide sequence: TGTGCCAGCAGTCGGGTGGAACAGGGGGGCCCACCCCTCCACTTT.

This sequence joins TRBV7-3 and TRBJ2-5; D not certain. CDR3 length: 13 amino acids. Germline CDR1 SGHTA, CDR2 FQGTGA. Trimming removed 5 bases at V and 2 bases at J, with 9 bases between. The CDR3 spells CASSPDPQETQYF. For the CDR3, the DNA is TGTGCCAGCAGCCCGGACCCACAAGAGACCCAGTACTTC.